These T cell receptor beta chains were read from a single sample in a study of pediatric ulcerative colitis. Produced via immunoSEQ multiplex PCR; TCRdb's table is partial and in-frame only. The repertoire holds approximately 18,000 clones, with just under 75% as singletons. Specimen: gut tissue. The origin of the receptors is a boy between 10 and 17 years old with moderate ulcerative colitis. Both conserved end residues are part of each CDR3. D genes are given only for firm matches. Size values are once, few and many counts, or a class for expanded clones, and some rows have none.

d_gene | abundance | len | j_gene | v_gene | CDR3aa | CDR3nt
. | . | 14 | TRBJ1-1 | TRBV9 | CASSVDVRNTEAFF | TGTGCCAGCAGCGTAGACGTCAGGAACACTGAAGCTTTCTTT
. | . | 13 | TRBJ1-1 | TRBV7-7 | CASSLGQNTEAFF | TGTGCCAGCAGCTTAGGTCAGAACACTGAAGCTTTCTTT
. | few | 15 | TRBJ1-2 | TRBV19 | CATSWGILVNYGYTF | TGTGCCACCTCCTGGGGCATCCTAGTTAACTATGGCTACACCTTC
. | few | 15 | TRBJ1-1 | TRBV6-5 | CASRSDHGMNTEAFF | TGTGCCAGCAGATCAGACCACGGAATGAACACTGAAGCTTTCTTT
TRBD2 | . | 16 | TRBJ2-1 | TRBV9 | CASSLTSSSSYNEQFF | TGTGCCAGCAGCCTGACTAGCTCGAGCTCCTACAATGAGCAGTTCTTC
. | few | 13 | TRBJ1-1 | TRBV5-6 | CASSLAANTEAFF | TGTGCCAGCAGCTTGGCAGCTAACACTGAAGCTTTCTTT
. | . | 18 | TRBJ1-5 | TRBV10-3 | CAISESSGGLQRAQPQHF | TGTGCCATCAGTGAGTCGAGCGGAGGACTCCAAAGGGCTCAGCCCCAGCATTTT
. | . | 13 | TRBJ1-2 | TRBV2 | CASSEVRNYGYTF | TGTGCCAGCAGTGAAGTCAGGAACTATGGCTACACCTTC
. | few | 13 | TRBJ1-1 | TRBV11-2 | CASSPGAAGAAFF | TGTGCCAGCAGCCCGGGGGCGGCTGGCGCGGCTTTCTTT
TRBD1 | . | 14 | TRBJ1-1 | TRBV11-3 | CASSIQGVSTEAFF | TGTGCCAGCAGCATACAGGGGGTCAGCACTGAAGCTTTCTTT
. | . | 15 | TRBJ1-5 | TRBV2 | CASSGNRVSNQPQHF | TGTGCCAGCAGTGGGAACAGGGTCAGCAATCAGCCCCAGCATTTT
TRBD1 | few | 14 | TRBJ2-7 | TRBV19 | CASSIRQGSYEQYF | TGTGCCAGTAGTATTCGACAGGGCTCCTACGAGCAGTACTTC
TRBD2 | few | 16 | TRBJ2-5 | TRBV4-1 | CASSQGAAGGGETQYF | TGCGCCAGCAGCCAAGGGGCAGCGGGGGGAGGAGAGACCCAGTACTTC
TRBD1 | few | 14 | TRBJ2-1 | TRBV7-3 | CASSYRQGYNEQFF | TGTGCCAGCAGCTACCGACAGGGCTACAATGAGCAGTTCTTC
. | . | 17 | TRBJ1-5 | TRBV27 | CASSTSGWVYSNQPQHF | TGTGCCAGCAGTACCAGCGGGTGGGTCTATAGCAATCAGCCCCAGCATTTT
. | . | 15 | TRBJ2-5 | TRBV21-1 | CATAGLRGHEETQYF | TGTGCCACGGCAGGGCTCCGGGGGCATGAAGAGACCCAGTACTTC
. | . | 15 | TRBJ1-1 | TRBV7-6 | CASSLARGVGTEAFF | TGTGCCAGCAGCTTAGCGCGGGGGGTAGGGACTGAAGCTTTCTTT
. | medium-sized | 13 | TRBJ2-7 | TRBV5-1 | CASSFGASYEQYF | TGCGCCAGCAGCTTCGGGGCTTCCTACGAGCAGTACTTC
. | . | 14 | TRBJ1-2 | TRBV9 | CASSARDEFYGYTF | TGTGCCAGCAGCGCCCGTGACGAATTCTATGGCTACACCTTC
. | few | 16 | TRBJ1-5 | TRBV19 | CASRSSRAAPSQPQHF | TGTGCCAGTAGAAGTTCTAGGGCGGCGCCTTCTCAGCCCCAGCATTTT
. | . | 15 | TRBJ2-3 | TRBV5-1 | CASSPGPTSTDTQYF | TGCGCCAGCAGCCCGGGGCCCACCAGCACAGATACGCAGTATTTT
. | few | 17 | TRBJ2-2 | TRBV7-9 | CASSSRGSITGTGELFF | TGTGCCAGCAGCTCAAGGGGTAGCATTACCGGAACCGGGGAGCTGTTTTTT
TRBD2 | once | 18 | TRBJ2-1 | TRBV5-6 | CASSPFLSGIGFDNEQFF | TGTGCCAGCAGCCCCTTCCTTAGCGGGATTGGTTTCGACAATGAGCAGTTCTTC
. | . | 14 | TRBJ2-7 | TRBV11-3 | CASSLYGDSDEQYF | TGTGCCAGCAGCTTATACGGGGATTCGGACGAGCAGTACTTC